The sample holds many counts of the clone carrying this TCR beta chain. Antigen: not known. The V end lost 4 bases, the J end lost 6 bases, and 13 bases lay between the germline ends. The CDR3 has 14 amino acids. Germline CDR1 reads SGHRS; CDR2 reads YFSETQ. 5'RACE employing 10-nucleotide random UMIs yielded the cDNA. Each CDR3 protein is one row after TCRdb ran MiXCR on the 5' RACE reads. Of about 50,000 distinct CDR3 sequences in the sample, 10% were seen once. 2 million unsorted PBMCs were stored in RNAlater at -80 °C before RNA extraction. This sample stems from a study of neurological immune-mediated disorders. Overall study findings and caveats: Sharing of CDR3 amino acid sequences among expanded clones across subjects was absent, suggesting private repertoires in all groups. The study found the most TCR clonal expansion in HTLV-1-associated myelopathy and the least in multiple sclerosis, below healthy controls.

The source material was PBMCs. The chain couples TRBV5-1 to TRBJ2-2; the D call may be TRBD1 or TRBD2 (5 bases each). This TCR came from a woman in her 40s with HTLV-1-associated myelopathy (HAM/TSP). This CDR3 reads CASSVDWGPGELFF. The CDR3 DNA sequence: TGCGCCAGCAGCGTAGATTGGGGACCCGGGGAGCTGTTTTTT.